Following are 32 T cell receptor beta chains from one sample sequenced in a study of control samples from healthy donors and cancer patients (dated by TCRdb to the early 2020s). Libraries were built with the immunoSEQ multiplex PCR assay. Held by TCRdb, this immuneACCESS table contains in-frame sequences only and omits some clones. Under half of the omission traces to an unresolved V gene where checked; the cause of the rest is unknown. The sample profile shows about 140,000 clones; roughly nine tenths of them were found once. The ten largest clonotypes hold under 9% of the sample. The sequenced material came from blood. These receptors originate from a young man in good health.

V usage is TRBV27 and J usage is TRBJ1-1; 7 bases are shared with TRBD1. The germline gives CDR1 MNHEY, CDR2 SMNVEV (reference sequence). This CDR3 is built from 13 residues. Losses at the gene ends were 8 bases for V and 7 bases for J; bases not matched to a gene: 10. This chain's CDR3 is CASQPTGTVEAFF. DNA of the CDR3: TGTGCCAGCCAACCAACCGGGACAGTTGAAGCTTTCTTT.

This chain's CDR3 is CASSSLDEQFF. The CDR3, as DNA: TGTGCCAGCAGTTCCCTAGATGAGCAGTTCTTC. The V and J genes are TRBV12-3 or TRBV12-4 and TRBJ2-1; D not certain. The CDR3 is 11 amino acids. V was pared by 4 bases and J by 8 bases, with 6 bases between.

The chain has TRBV5-6 and TRBJ1-4; D gene unclear. Germline values: CDR1 SGHDT, CDR2 YYEEEE. Trimming left V 1 base short and J 0 bases short, with 7 bases between. The CDR3 has 15 amino acids. CDR3 protein: CASSLPGATNEKLFF. The CDR3 nucleotides read TGTGCCAGCAGCTTGCCCGGTGCAACTAATGAAAAACTGTTTTTT. The entire variable domain, with the rest obtained from reference TRBV5-6 and TRBJ1-4, is as follows: DAGVTQSPTHLIKTRGQQVTLRCSPKSGHDTVSWYQQALGQGPQFIFQYYEEEERQRGNFPDRFSGHQFPNYSSELNVNALLLGDSALYLCASSLPGATNEKLFFGSGTQLSVL.

The gene calls are TRBV4-1 and TRBJ1-2, with D unclear. This CDR3 region has 14 residues. V gave up 4 bases and J gave up 2 bases, with 11 bases separating them. Per the germline V gene, CDR1 is MGHRA and CDR2 is YSYEKL. The CDR3 protein is CASSRTTANYGYTF. CDR3 nucleotides: TGCGCCAGCAGCCGTACTACAGCGAACTATGGCTACACCTTC.

A remark on this clone: Within the sample, other DNA sequences also encode this same CDR3. This sequence joins TRBV7-2 and TRBJ1-6; D unclear. The germline CDR1 and CDR2 sequences are SGHTA and FQGNSA. This CDR3 contains 12 residues. V shed 5 bases and J shed 6 bases, with 5 bases lying between them. In DNA, the CDR3 is TGTGCCAGCAGCCCCCCTAATTCACCCCTCCACTTT. This codes for CASSPPNSPLHF.

A few counts support this clone. The DNA of the CDR3 is TGTGCCAGTAGAAACGTCCAGGGGGCGCAGAGTAATTCACCCCTCCACTTT. As protein: CASRNVQGAQSNSPLHF. V gene TRBV19 combines with J gene TRBJ1-6; 8 bases align to TRBD1. V was clipped by 6 bases and J by 6 bases; unmatched bases: 13. From germline, CDR1 is LNHDA and CDR2 SQIVND (reference sequence). This CDR3 is built from 17 residues.

The chain is built from TRBV11-1 and TRBJ2-7; maybe TRBD1 (5 bases). V gave up 4 bases and J gave up 0 bases, with 10 bases separating them. Germline assignment: CDR1 SGHAT and CDR2 FQDESV (reference sequence). The length of the CDR3 is 14 residues. In DNA, the CDR3 is TGTGCCAGCAGCTCCCGACAGAGCTCCTACGAGCAGTACTTC. It specifies CASSSRQSSYEQYF.

CDR3 sequence reads: CASSLGRGLYNEQFF. CDR3 DNA: TGTGCCAGCAGCTTAGGCAGGGGGCTCTACAATGAGCAGTTCTTC. The rearrangement joins TRBV11-3 to TRBJ2-1; 8 bases map to TRBD1. Per germline, CDR1 SGHNT and CDR2 YENEEA. J gave up 3 bases and V 1 base, and 2 bases lay outside the gene matches. There are 15 residues in the CDR3.

This clone appeared a single time. J is TRBJ2-3 and V is TRBV19; a possible D gene is TRBD1 (5 bases). The V end was cut by 3 bases, the J end by 0 bases, with 16 bases between. There are 17 residues in the CDR3. The germline gives CDR1 LNHDA, CDR2 SQIVND (reference sequence). The CDR3 sequence is CASSIYVGAGSTDTQYF. The CDR3 DNA is TGTGCCAGTAGTATTTATGTTGGGGCAGGGAGCACAGATACGCAGTATTTT.

V is TRBV5-1 and J is TRBJ1-1, with 9 bases matching TRBD1. CDR3 size: 17 residues. CDR1 and CDR2 (germline): SGHRS, YFSETQ. With V trimmed by 1 base and J by 6 bases, 13 bases remained unmatched. CDR3 sequence reads: CASSLYGTGFLGSEAFF. The CDR3 region has the DNA TGCGCCAGCAGCTTGTATGGGACAGGGTTCTTGGGGTCTGAAGCTTTCTTT.

Comment on this clone: The sample holds other DNA sequences that translate to the same CDR3. V gene TRBV29-1 combines with J gene TRBJ2-7; perhaps TRBD2 as D (7 bases). The CDR3 runs 13 residues. Trimming removed 4 bases from V and 3 bases from J, with 13 bases in between. Germline values: CDR1 SQVTM, CDR2 ANQGSEA. CDR3 bases: TGCAGCGTTGGGGGAGGGGGGGTCTACGAGCAGTACTTC. Protein product: CSVGGGGVYEQYF.

V is TRBV5-5 and J is TRBJ1-5; D remains ambiguous. The V gene's germline CDR1 is SGHKS and CDR2 YYEKEE (reference sequence). This CDR3 region has 15 residues. V lost 0 bases and J lost 0, with 7 bases in between. The CDR3 spells CASSLVVASNQPQHF. Written as DNA, the CDR3 is TGTGCCAGCAGCTTGGTGGTTGCTAGCAATCAGCCCCAGCATTTT.

V and J are TRBV4-2 and TRBJ2-7; the match to TRBD2 covers 7 bases. Per germline, CDR1 LGHNA and CDR2 YNFKEQ. The CDR3 sequence is 15 residues long. V trimming: 1 base; J trimming: 2 bases; junction bases outside the gene matches: 5. CDR3 loop: CASSQGEGGAYEQYF. The CDR3 DNA reads TGTGCCAGCAGCCAAGGGGAGGGTGGGGCCTACGAGCAGTACTTC.

The CDR3 sequence is CASSVEPGYRAEAFF. The CDR3 bases are TGTGCCAGCAGTGTAGAGCCGGGATATCGGGCTGAAGCTTTCTTT. The genes are TRBV2 and TRBJ1-1; the D is unclear. Trimming removed 4 bases from V and 6 bases from J, with 18 bases in between. The CDR3 consists of 15 residues. CDR1 SNHLY and CDR2 FYNNEI come from the germline V gene.

In this sample, this clone turned up once. The CDR3 is CASIAVGDGNTIYF. CDR3 DNA sequence: TGTGCCAGTATCGCGGTCGGGGATGGAAACACCATATATTTT. This chain connects TRBV19 to TRBJ1-3, with unresolved D. The CDR3 sequence is 14 residues long. Germline assignment: CDR1 LNHDA and CDR2 SQIVND (reference sequence). V dropped 7 bases and J dropped 3 bases, with 13 bases sitting between them.

The J gene is TRBJ1-2, the V gene TRBV5-4, with a possible D match to TRBD1 (6 bases). CDR3 size: 15 residues. Per the germline V gene, CDR1 is SGHNT and CDR2 is YYREEE (reference sequence). V dropped 6 bases and J dropped 3 bases, with 18 bases sitting between them. CDR3 nucleotide sequence: TGTGCCAGCACCCGGCGCGAGGGGGGGGACTATGGCTACACCTTC. Encoded protein: CASTRREGGDYGYTF.

The chain joins TRBV20-1 to TRBJ2-7; tentatively, D is TRBD1 (6 bases). The ends were cut back, 3 bases at V and 4 bases at J, with 13 bases in the middle. This CDR3 is built from 13 residues. CDR1 and CDR2 (germline): DFQATT, SNEGSKA (reference sequence). DNA for the CDR3: TGCAGTGCTAGTTTCGGGACAATTTACGAGCAGTACTTC. Translation gives CSASFGTIYEQYF.

For this clone: The sample holds other DNA sequences that translate to the same CDR3. The chain carries TRBV9 and TRBJ2-1, with 7 bases that match TRBD1. The V segment lost 4 bases and the J segment 0 bases; nucleotides outside the gene matches: 4. This CDR3 comprises 15 residues. Per the germline V gene, CDR1 is SGDLS and CDR2 is YYNGEE. In nucleotides, the CDR3 is TGTGCCAGCAGCCCCAGGACAGGCTCCTACAATGAGCAGTTCTTC. Its protein is CASSPRTGSYNEQFF. Full variable domain (missing parts from reference TRBV9 and TRBJ2-1): DSGVTQTPKHLITATGQRVTLRCSPRSGDLSVYWYQQSLDQGLQFLIQYYNGEERAKGNILERFSAQQFPDLHSELNLSSLELGDSALYFCASSPRTGSYNEQFFGPGTRLTVL.

V gene TRBV6-5 combines with J gene TRBJ1-4, with no clear D. This CDR3 region has 15 residues. Trimming removed 2 bases at V and 2 bases at J, with 9 bases between. CDR1 and CDR2 (germline): MNHEY, SVGAGI. The CDR3 reads CASSYARGTNEKLFF. The CDR3 nucleotides are TGTGCCAGCAGTTACGCCCGCGGGACTAATGAAAAACTGTTTTTT.

This clone has more than one count but fewer than ten. V and J are TRBV5-4 and TRBJ1-2; tentative D call: TRBD1 (6 bases). The V gene's germline CDR1 is SGHNT and CDR2 YYREEE (reference sequence). The CDR3 runs 13 residues. With 3 bases removed from V and 6 bases from J, the gap between germline ends came to 12 bases. The CDR3 coding sequence is TGTGCCAGCAGCTCAACAGGGAACCATGGCTACACCTTC. Translated, it gives CASSSTGNHGYTF.

The J gene is TRBJ1-5, the V gene TRBV4-2; no firm D call. The CDR3 has 13 residues. The germline V and J ends were trimmed by 5 bases and 7 bases, with 12 bases remaining between them. Germline-derived CDR1 and CDR2 are LGHNA and YNFKEQ. The CDR3 is CASSEDIGQPQHF. CDR3 nucleotides: TGTGCCAGCAGCGAGGATATAGGGCAGCCCCAGCATTTT.

The chain has TRBV27 and TRBJ2-3; 11 positions agree with TRBD2. V trimming: 5 bases; J trimming: 2 bases; junction bases outside the gene matches: 3. The CDR3 has 15 amino acids. Germline V CDR1 and CDR2: MNHEY, SMNVEV (reference sequence). CDR3 amino acids: CASSILAGVTDTQYF. As DNA, the CDR3 is TGTGCCAGCAGTATACTAGCGGGGGTCACAGATACGCAGTATTTT.

J is TRBJ2-7 and V is TRBV27, with 13 bases lining up with TRBD2. Germline lookup yields CDR1 MNHEY and CDR2 SMNVEV (reference sequence). V lost 3 bases to trimming and J lost 2 bases; unmatched junction nucleotides: 1. The CDR3 totals 15 residues. CDR3 DNA sequence: TGTGCCAGCAGTTTCGGGACTAGCGGGACCTACGAGCAGTACTTC. Protein sequence: CASSFGTSGTYEQYF.

The chain couples TRBV20-1 to TRBJ1-2; D call uncertain. Trimming took off 0 bases at V and 8 bases at J, with 7 bases between the two ends. The CDR3 is 11 residues long. Germline assignment: CDR1 DFQATT and CDR2 SNEGSKA (reference sequence). In DNA form, the CDR3 reads TGCAGTGCTAGAGATCGTTCGGGCTACACCTTC. Translating gives CSARDRSGYTF.

The CDR3 loop is CASSLERVPYEQYF. The CDR3 region has the DNA TGCGCCAGCAGCTTGGAGCGCGTTCCCTACGAGCAGTACTTC. The gene calls are TRBV5-1 and TRBJ2-7, with D hard to call. V was pared by 0 bases and J by 2 bases, with 9 bases between. The CDR3 length is 14 residues. Germline CDR1 is SGHRS and CDR2 is YFSETQ.

J is TRBJ2-1 and V is TRBV7-2, with D unresolved. Germline CDR1 reads SGHTA; CDR2 reads FQGNSA. The CDR3 length is 11 residues. Trimming cost V 1 base and J 9 bases, with 4 bases left between them. This CDR3 is CASSLGGEQFF. The CDR3 coding sequence is TGTGCCAGCAGCTTAGGTGGTGAGCAGTTCTTC. Full variable domain (remainder filled in from reference TRBV7-2 and TRBJ2-1): GAGVSQSPSNKVTEKGKDVELRCDPISGHTALYWYRQSLGQGLEFLIYFQGNSAPDKSGLPSDRFSAERTGGSVSTLTIQRTQQEDSAVYLCASSLGGEQFFGPGTRLTVL.

V is TRBV5-4 and J is TRBJ2-7; 8 nucleotides agree with TRBD2. The CDR3 loop spans 13 amino acids. Trimming at V came to 4 bases and at J to 5 bases, leaving 5 bases not matched to a gene. Germline V lookup: CDR1 SGHNT, CDR2 YYREEE (reference sequence). The CDR3 sequence is CASSPPAGDEQYF. CDR3 DNA sequence: TGTGCCAGCAGCCCGCCAGCGGGGGACGAGCAGTACTTC.

V and J are TRBV27 and TRBJ2-1, with no clear D. There are 16 residues in the CDR3. V lost 2 bases, J lost 1 base, and 12 bases lay in between. Germline CDR1 is MNHEY and CDR2 is SMNVEV (reference sequence). The CDR3 region is CASSLKGVASYNEQFF. In DNA form, the CDR3 reads TGTGCCAGCAGTTTAAAGGGCGTCGCGTCCTACAATGAGCAGTTCTTC.

The genes are TRBV6-1 and TRBJ2-2; D might be TRBD1 (6 bases). V was clipped by 2 bases and J by 0 bases, with 19 bases between them. The CDR3 contains 19 residues. Germline assignment: CDR1 MNHNS and CDR2 SASEGT. The CDR3 DNA sequence: TGTGCCAGCAGTGAATTCCCCCCGCGGCAGGGGCCGAACACCGGGGAGCTGTTTTTT. It is translated as CASSEFPPRQGPNTGELFF.

CDR3 in amino acids: CASSLGAGKATNEKLFF. CDR3 DNA sequence: TGTGCCAGCAGCTTGGGGGCAGGGAAAGCAACTAATGAAAAACTGTTTTTT. The V gene is TRBV5-6, the J gene TRBJ1-4, with D maybe TRBD1 (5 bases). Germline CDR1 is SGHDT and CDR2 is YYEEEE. This CDR3 is built from 17 residues. V dropped 0 bases and J dropped 0 bases, with 12 bases sitting between them.

V is TRBV27 and J is TRBJ1-2, with TRBD1 matching over 7 bases. CDR1 is MNHEY and CDR2 is SMNVEV in the germline V gene (reference sequence). The CDR3 has 14 amino acids. The V gene end was trimmed by 3 bases and the J gene end by 8 bases; junction bases not matched to a gene: 9. This CDR3 is CASSFLTGAKGYTF. For the CDR3, the DNA is TGTGCCAGCAGTTTCCTAACAGGGGCGAAAGGCTACACCTTC.

The chain couples TRBV4-2 to TRBJ1-2, with 12 bases identical to TRBD1. The length of the CDR3 is 15 residues. V shed 4 bases, J shed 3 bases, and the junction held 3 bases outside the gene matches. Germline CDR1 and CDR2: LGHNA and YNFKEQ. This chain's CDR3 is CASSRGTGGDYGYTF. In DNA, the CDR3 is TGTGCCAGCAGCCGAGGGACAGGGGGCGACTATGGCTACACCTTC.